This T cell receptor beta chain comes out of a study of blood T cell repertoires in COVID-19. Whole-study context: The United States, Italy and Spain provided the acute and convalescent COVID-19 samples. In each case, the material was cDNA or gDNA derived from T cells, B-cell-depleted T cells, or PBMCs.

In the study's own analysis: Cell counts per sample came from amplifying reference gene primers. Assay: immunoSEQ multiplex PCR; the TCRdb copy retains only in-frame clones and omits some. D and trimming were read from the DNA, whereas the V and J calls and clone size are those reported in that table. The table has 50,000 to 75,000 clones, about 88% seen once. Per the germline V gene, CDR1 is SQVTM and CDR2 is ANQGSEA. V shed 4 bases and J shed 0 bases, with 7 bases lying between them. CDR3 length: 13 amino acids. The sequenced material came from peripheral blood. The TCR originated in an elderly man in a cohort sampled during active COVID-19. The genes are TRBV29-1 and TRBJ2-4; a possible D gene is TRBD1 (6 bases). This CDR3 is CSVAQGAKNIQYF. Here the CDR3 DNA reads TGCAGCGTTGCACAGGGAGCCAAAAACATTCAGTACTTC. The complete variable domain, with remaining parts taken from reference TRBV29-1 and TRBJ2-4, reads SAVISQKPSRDICQRGTSLTIQCQVDSQVTMMFWYRQQPGQSLTLIATANQGSEATYESGFVIDKFPISRPNLTFSTLTVSNMSPEDSSIYLCSVAQGAKNIQYFGAGTRLSVL.